The present TCR beta chain was sequenced within a study of T cells expressing NK-cell markers. TCRdb re-called the 5' RACE reads and gives one entry per CDR3 protein, without DNA. The sample has fewer than 550,000 distinct CDR3 sequences; the top ten hold roughly 1.4%. Germline loops: CDR1 GTSNPN, CDR2 SVGIG (reference sequence). The CDR3 has 13 residues. Material for sequencing was blood T cells: a sorted CD56 or NKG2C T cell subset, CD4+ or CD8+ T cells, or bulk PBMC T cells (not recorded which). The TCR was taken from a woman aged 45-60 years in good health. V and J are TRBV30 and TRBJ1-2. CDR3 sequence: CASYLGRFRGYTF.